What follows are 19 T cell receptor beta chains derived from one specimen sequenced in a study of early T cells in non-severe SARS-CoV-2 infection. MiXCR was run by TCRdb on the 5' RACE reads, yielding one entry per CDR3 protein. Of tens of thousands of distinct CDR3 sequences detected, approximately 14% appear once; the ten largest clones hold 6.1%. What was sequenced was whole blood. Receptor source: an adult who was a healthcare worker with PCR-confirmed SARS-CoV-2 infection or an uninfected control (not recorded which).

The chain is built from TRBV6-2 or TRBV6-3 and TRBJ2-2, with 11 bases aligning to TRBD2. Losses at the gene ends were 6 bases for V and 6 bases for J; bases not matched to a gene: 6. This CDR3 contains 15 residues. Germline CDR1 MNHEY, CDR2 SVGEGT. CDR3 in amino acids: CASSPTSGIAGELFF. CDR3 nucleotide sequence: TGTGCCAGCAGCCCGACTAGCGGGATCGCCGGGGAGCTGTTTTTT.

The CDR3 loop is CASSLARSGDTQYF. CDR3 nucleotides: TGCGCCAGCAGCTTGGCTAGGTCAGGAGATACGCAGTATTTT. V and J are TRBV5-1 and TRBJ2-3; no reliable D call. Looked up from germline, CDR1 is SGHRS and CDR2 is YFSETQ. The ends were cut back, 0 bases at V and 5 bases at J, with 10 bases in the middle. This CDR3 spans 14 amino acids.

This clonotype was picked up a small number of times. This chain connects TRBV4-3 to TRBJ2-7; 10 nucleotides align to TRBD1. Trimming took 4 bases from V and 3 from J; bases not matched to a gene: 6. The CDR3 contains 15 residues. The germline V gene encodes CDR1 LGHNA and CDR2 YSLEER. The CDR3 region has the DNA TGCGCCAGCAGCCTCCACTGGACAGGGGGCTACGAGCAGTACTTC. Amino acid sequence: CASSLHWTGGYEQYF.

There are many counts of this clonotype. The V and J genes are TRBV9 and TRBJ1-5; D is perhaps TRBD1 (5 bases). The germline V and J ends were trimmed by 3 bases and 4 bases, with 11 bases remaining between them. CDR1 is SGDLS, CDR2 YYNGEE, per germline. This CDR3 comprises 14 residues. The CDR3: CASSAGAINQPQHF. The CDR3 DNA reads TGTGCCAGCAGCGCCGGGGCTATTAATCAGCCCCAGCATTTT.

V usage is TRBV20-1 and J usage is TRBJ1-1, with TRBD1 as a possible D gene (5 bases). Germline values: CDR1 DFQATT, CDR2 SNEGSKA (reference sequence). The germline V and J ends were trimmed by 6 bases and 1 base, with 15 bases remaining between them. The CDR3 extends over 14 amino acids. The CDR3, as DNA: TGCAGTGCCAACATAAAAACAGGGAACACTGAAGCTTTCTTT. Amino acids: CSANIKTGNTEAFF.

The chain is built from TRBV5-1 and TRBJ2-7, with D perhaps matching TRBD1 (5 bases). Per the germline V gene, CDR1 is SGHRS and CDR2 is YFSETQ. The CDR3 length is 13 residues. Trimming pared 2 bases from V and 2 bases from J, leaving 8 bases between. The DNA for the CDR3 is TGCGCCAGCAGCTTTACAGGTCCCTACGAGCAGTACTTC. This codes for CASSFTGPYEQYF.

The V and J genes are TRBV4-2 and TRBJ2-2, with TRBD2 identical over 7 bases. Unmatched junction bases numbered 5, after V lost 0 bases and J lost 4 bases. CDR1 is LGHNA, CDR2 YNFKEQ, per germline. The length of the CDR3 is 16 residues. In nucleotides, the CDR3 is TGTGCCAGCAGCCAAGAGGCTAGCGGAGCCACCGGGGAGCTGTTTTTT. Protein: CASSQEASGATGELFF.

The CDR3 region has the DNA TGTGCCAGCAGCTTAGACGAGGGGGCGAACACTGAAGCTTTCTTT. Protein: CASSLDEGANTEAFF. The chain employs TRBV11-2 and TRBJ1-1; TRBD1 matches at 7 bases. Germline-derived CDR1 and CDR2 are SGHAT and FQNNGV. The CDR3 covers 15 residues. The V segment lost 0 bases and the J segment 1 base; nucleotides outside the gene matches: 2.

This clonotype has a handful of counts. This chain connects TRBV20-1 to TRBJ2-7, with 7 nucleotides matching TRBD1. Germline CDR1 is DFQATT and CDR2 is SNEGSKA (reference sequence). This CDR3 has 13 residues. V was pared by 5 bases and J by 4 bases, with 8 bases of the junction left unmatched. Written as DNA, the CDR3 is TGCAGTGCTCCGGGACAGTCAACATACGAGCAGTACTTC. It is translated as CSAPGQSTYEQYF.

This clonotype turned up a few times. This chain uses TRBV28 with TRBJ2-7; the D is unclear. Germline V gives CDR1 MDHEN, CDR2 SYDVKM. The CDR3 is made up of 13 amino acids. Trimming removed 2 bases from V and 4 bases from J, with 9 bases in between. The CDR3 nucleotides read TGTGCCAGCAGTTTAGGGCAGATTTACGAGCAGTACTTC. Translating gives CASSLGQIYEQYF.

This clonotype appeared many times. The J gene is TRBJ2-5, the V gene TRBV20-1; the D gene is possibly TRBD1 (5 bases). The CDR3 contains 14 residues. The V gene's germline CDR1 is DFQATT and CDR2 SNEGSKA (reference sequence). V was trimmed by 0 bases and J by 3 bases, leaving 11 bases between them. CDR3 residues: CSARDHRGKETQYF. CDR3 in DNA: TGCAGTGCTAGAGATCATAGGGGTAAAGAGACCCAGTACTTC.

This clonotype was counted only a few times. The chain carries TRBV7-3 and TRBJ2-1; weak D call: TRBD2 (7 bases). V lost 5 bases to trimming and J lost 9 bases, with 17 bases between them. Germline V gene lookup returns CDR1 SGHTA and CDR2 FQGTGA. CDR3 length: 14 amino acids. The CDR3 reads CASSPVRGGLEQFF. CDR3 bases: TGTGCCAGCAGCCCCGTGAGGGGGGGCCTTGAGCAGTTCTTC.

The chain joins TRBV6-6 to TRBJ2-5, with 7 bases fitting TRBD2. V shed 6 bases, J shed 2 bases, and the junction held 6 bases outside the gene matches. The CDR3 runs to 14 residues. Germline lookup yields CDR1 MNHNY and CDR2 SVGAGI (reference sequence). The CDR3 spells CASRSLARQETQYF. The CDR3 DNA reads TGTGCCAGCAGATCACTAGCGAGACAAGAGACCCAGTACTTC.

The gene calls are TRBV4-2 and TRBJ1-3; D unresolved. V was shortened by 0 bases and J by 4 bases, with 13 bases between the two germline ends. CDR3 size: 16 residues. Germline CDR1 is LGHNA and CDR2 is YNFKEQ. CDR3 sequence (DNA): TGTGCCAGCAGCCAAGATCTGAGCGGCACAGGAAACACCATATATTTT. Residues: CASSQDLSGTGNTIYF.

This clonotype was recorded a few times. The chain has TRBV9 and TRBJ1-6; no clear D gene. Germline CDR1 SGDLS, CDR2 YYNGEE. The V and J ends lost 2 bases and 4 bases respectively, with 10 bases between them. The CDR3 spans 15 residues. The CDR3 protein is CASSVRTDYNSPLHF. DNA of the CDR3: TGTGCCAGCAGCGTGAGAACCGATTATAATTCACCCCTCCACTTT.

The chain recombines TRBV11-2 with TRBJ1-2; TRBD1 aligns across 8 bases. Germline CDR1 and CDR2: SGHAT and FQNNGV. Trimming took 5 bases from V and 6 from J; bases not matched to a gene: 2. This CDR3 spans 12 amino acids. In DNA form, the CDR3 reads TGTGCCAGCAGCATGACAGGGGATGGCTACACCTTC. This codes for CASSMTGDGYTF.

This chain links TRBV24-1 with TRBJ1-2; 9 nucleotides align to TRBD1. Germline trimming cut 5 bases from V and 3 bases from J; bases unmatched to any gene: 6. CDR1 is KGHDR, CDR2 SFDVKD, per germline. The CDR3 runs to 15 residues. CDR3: CATSGLQGADYGYTF. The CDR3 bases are TGTGCCACCAGTGGTTTACAGGGGGCGGACTATGGCTACACCTTC.

The CDR3 coding sequence is TGTGCCAGCAGTTACCCAGAAACAAACATTCAGTACTTC. Translating gives CASSYPETNIQYF. The V gene is TRBV6-2 or TRBV6-3, the J gene TRBJ2-4; D uncertain. Germline V gene lookup returns CDR1 MNHEY and CDR2 SVGEGT. CDR3 size: 13 residues. The V and J ends lost 2 bases and 6 bases respectively, with 8 bases between them.

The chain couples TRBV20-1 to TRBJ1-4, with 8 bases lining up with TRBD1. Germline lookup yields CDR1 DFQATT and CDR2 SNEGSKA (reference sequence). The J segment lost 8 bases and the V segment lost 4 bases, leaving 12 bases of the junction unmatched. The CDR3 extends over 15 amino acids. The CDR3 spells CSAIRGLRSGEKLFF. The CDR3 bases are TGCAGTGCTATCAGGGGGCTTCGATCTGGGGAAAAACTGTTTTTT.